Listed here are 18 T cell receptor beta chains from one sample, sequenced in a study of beta chain features in type 1 diabetes. The study reverse transcribed the entire isolated RNA, so it sequenced expressed TCRB transcripts. Generated by immunoSEQ multiplex PCR, the TCRdb table keeps only in-frame clones and is missing some. This sample carries some 270,000 clones, approximately 8.1% of them seen once, and the ten largest clones take over 0.8%. Sequencing was performed on central memory CD4+ T cells from blood. The receptors shown here come from a young woman in good health.

This clone was seen more than once but under ten times. V and J are TRBV6-5 and TRBJ2-3; perhaps TRBD2 as D (6 bases). The ends were cut back, 6 bases at V and 4 bases at J, with 11 bases in the middle. This CDR3 comprises 13 residues. The germline CDR1 and CDR2 sequences are MNHEY and SVGAGI. The CDR3 region is CASRDSGPDTQYF. In DNA form, the CDR3 reads TGTGCCAGCAGAGATAGCGGCCCAGATACGCAGTATTTT.

A few counts support this clone. The J gene is TRBJ2-3, the V gene TRBV7-2, with 8 bases matching TRBD1. The CDR3 runs to 13 residues. The germline CDR1 and CDR2 sequences are SGHTA and FQGNSA. After removal of 5 bases from V and 6 bases from J, the junction contained 4 bases not matched to a gene. The chain's CDR3 is CASSPDRGDTQYF. The CDR3 region has the DNA TGTGCCAGCAGCCCCGACAGGGGTGATACGCAGTATTTT.

The chain is built from TRBV6-6 and TRBJ2-3; 7 positions match TRBD1. Germline CDR1 is MNHNY and CDR2 is SVGAGI (reference sequence). The CDR3 is made up of 15 amino acids. With V trimmed by 5 bases and J by 6 bases, 11 bases remained unmatched. The CDR3 DNA sequence: TGTGCCAGCAGTAAACAGGGGTCCGATTTCGATACGCAGTATTTT. Its protein is CASSKQGSDFDTQYF.

The chain carries TRBV6-1 and TRBJ2-3; no reliable D call. Germline CDR1 is MNHNS and CDR2 is SASEGT. Trimming took 8 bases from V and 5 from J, leaving 5 bases between them. The CDR3 consists of 10 residues. CDR3 bases: TGTGCCAGCTGGGGAGATACGCAGTATTTT. It is translated as CASWGDTQYF.

This clone was counted only a few times. The gene calls are TRBV5-1 and TRBJ2-2, with 7 bases matching TRBD1. After removal of 3 bases from V and 5 bases from J, the junction contained 4 bases not matched to a gene. The germline gives CDR1 SGHRS, CDR2 YFSETQ. The CDR3 has 14 amino acids. CDR3 nucleotide sequence: TGCGCCAGCAGCTACACAGGGGCGACCGGGGAGCTGTTTTTT. It translates to CASSYTGATGELFF.

CDR3 sequence (DNA): TGTGCCAGCAGCAAAGAGGGCGGGGGAACGAACACCGGGGAGCTGTTTTTT. This translates into CASSKEGGGTNTGELFF. V and J are TRBV21-1 and TRBJ2-2; TRBD2 was called by the table and not checked on the DNA. TRBV21-1 corresponds to a pseudogene. CDR3 length: 17 amino acids.

This rearrangement joins TRBV6-6 to TRBJ1-1, with D possibly being TRBD1 (5 bases). Germline V gene lookup returns CDR1 MNHNY and CDR2 SVGAGI (reference sequence). This CDR3 is 15 amino acids long. Deletions cut 6 bases from V and 0 bases from J, with 14 bases between. CDR3 nucleotides: TGTGCCAGCAGAACAGGATTCAGAGTGAACACTGAAGCTTTCTTT. Its protein is CASRTGFRVNTEAFF.

This clone was detected only a few times. The chain uses TRBV5-6 and TRBJ2-1; D may be TRBD2 (5 bases). Trimming took 4 bases from V and 10 from J, leaving 9 bases between them. Germline CDR1 is SGHDT and CDR2 is YYEEEE. The CDR3 is 11 residues long. The CDR3: CASSRSGEQFF. The CDR3 nucleotides read TGTGCCAGCAGCCGCAGCGGAGAGCAGTTCTTC.

V gene TRBV29-1 combines with J gene TRBJ1-2; no firm D call. The CDR3 is 12 residues long. V lost 4 bases and J 7 bases, leaving 13 bases between the germline ends. In germline, CDR1 is SQVTM, CDR2 ANQGSEA. The chain's CDR3 is CSVVVEKRGYTF. In nucleotides, the CDR3 is TGCAGCGTTGTAGTGGAAAAACGTGGCTACACCTTC.

The chain joins TRBV5-4 to TRBJ2-7, with 8 bases fitting TRBD1. Germline CDR1 reads SGHNT; CDR2 reads YYREEE (reference sequence). The CDR3 is 14 residues long. The V gene end was trimmed by 4 bases and the J gene end by 3 bases; junction bases not matched to a gene: 6. The CDR3 loop is CASSQTGDVYEQYF. DNA of the CDR3: TGTGCCAGCAGCCAGACAGGGGACGTCTACGAGCAGTACTTC.

The chain links TRBV29-1 to TRBJ2-1; TRBD1 agrees at 9 bases. This CDR3 region has 17 residues. CDR1 and CDR2 (germline): SQVTM, ANQGSEA. Trimming at V came to 3 bases and at J to 6 bases, leaving 15 bases not matched to a gene. In nucleotides, the CDR3 is TGCAGCGTTGAGATAGTTCGGACAGGGGCCGGAGGCAATGAGCAGTTCTTC. This gives the protein CSVEIVRTGAGGNEQFF.

In this sample, this clone turned up a few times. The genes are TRBV2 and TRBJ1-2, with 7 bases identical to TRBD1. V was clipped by 5 bases and J by 6 bases; unmatched bases: 9. CDR3 length: 14 amino acids. Per the germline V gene, CDR1 is SNHLY and CDR2 is FYNNEI. This chain's CDR3 is CASSTRGVADGYTF. The CDR3 region has the DNA TGTGCCAGCAGTACCAGGGGGGTCGCAGATGGCTACACCTTC.

This clone occurred a few times. The chain recombines TRBV4-3 with TRBJ2-4, with D possibly called TRBD1 or TRBD2 (6 bases each). CDR1 is LGHNA, CDR2 YSLEER, per germline. V was clipped by 5 bases and J by 0 bases, with 20 bases between them. The CDR3 runs to 18 residues. CDR3 sequence reads: CASSKNGGTPLAKNIQYF. The CDR3 region has the DNA TGCGCCAGCAGCAAAAACGGAGGGACACCACTAGCCAAAAACATTCAGTACTTC.

This clone has more than one count but fewer than ten. Other nucleotide sequences from this sample produce the same CDR3. This chain uses TRBV5-1 with TRBJ1-2; no definite D call. CDR3 size: 14 residues. Germline CDR1 reads SGHRS; CDR2 reads YFSETQ. With 0 bases removed from V and 2 bases from J, the gap between germline ends came to 8 bases. CDR3 protein: CASSLESVNYGYTF. In DNA, the CDR3 is TGCGCCAGCAGCTTGGAGTCAGTCAACTATGGCTACACCTTC.

This sequence joins TRBV15 and TRBJ2-1; 10 bases are a match to TRBD2. CDR3 length: 18 residues. Trimming cost V 3 bases and J 9 bases; bases outside gene matches: 17. Germline CDR1 reads LNHNV; CDR2 reads YYDKDF (reference sequence). Here the CDR3 DNA reads TGTGCCACCAGCAGCCGCCCGGGGGTAGCGGGGGGACACAGTGAGCAGTTCTTC. It specifies CATSSRPGVAGGHSEQFF.

There are a few counts of this clone. The J gene is TRBJ2-2, the V gene TRBV11-3, with 7 positions matching TRBD2. Trimming at V came to 3 bases and at J to 6 bases, leaving 4 bases not matched to a gene. The CDR3 length is 14 residues. The germline V gene encodes CDR1 SGHNT and CDR2 YENEEA. As DNA, the CDR3 is TGTGCCAGCAGCTTCACTAGCGATGCCGGGGAGCTGTTTTTT. Amino acid sequence: CASSFTSDAGELFF.

The J gene is TRBJ2-3, the V gene TRBV5-1; TRBD2 agrees at 13 bases. Germline V gene lookup returns CDR1 SGHRS and CDR2 YFSETQ. The ends lost 4 bases at V and 2 bases at J; junction bases unmatched: 7. The CDR3 is 17 amino acids. CDR3 coding DNA: TGCGCCAGCAGCGGATCGGGACTAGCGGGGAACACAGATACGCAGTATTTT. Protein sequence: CASSGSGLAGNTDTQYF.

This clone has ten or more counts. J is TRBJ1-4 and V is TRBV7-2, with TRBD1 matching over 9 bases. This CDR3 has 16 residues. CDR1 is SGHTA and CDR2 is FQGNSA in the germline V gene. V lost 5 bases to trimming and J lost 7 bases; unmatched junction nucleotides: 11. The CDR3 reads CASSHHRGPGAEKLFF. As DNA, the CDR3 is TGTGCCAGCAGCCACCACAGGGGGCCGGGGGCTGAAAAACTGTTTTTT.